The 17 T cell receptor beta chains reported below all come from one sample, sequenced in a study of CD8 T cells in Susac syndrome. RNA totalling about 0.45 to 1 ug underwent reverse transcription with random hexamers. TCRdb used MiXCR to reprocess the immunoSEQ multiplex PCR reads, holding one entry per CDR3 protein. The table includes a few hundred thousand distinct CDR3 sequences, just over 90% detected once. The sample consisted of CD4+ T cells from PBMCs. Every receptor here comes from a human donor with multiple sclerosis.

This rearrangement joins TRBV11-1 to TRBJ1-6, with D unclear. Germline loops: CDR1 SGHAT, CDR2 FQDESV (reference sequence). The CDR3 has 15 residues. V gave up 4 bases and J gave up 7 bases, with 14 bases separating them. The chain's CDR3 is CASSSEVQRNSPLHF. CDR3 in DNA: TGTGCCAGCAGCTCAGAAGTTCAGCGAAATTCACCCCTCCACTTT.

This clonotype was observed once. This chain joins TRBV7-9 and TRBJ2-5, with a possible D match to TRBD2 (6 bases). The germline CDR1 and CDR2 sequences are SEHNR and FQNEAQ (reference sequence). V lost 1 base and J lost 3, with 12 bases in between. This CDR3 has 15 amino acids. CDR3: CASSLGGAAKETQYF. CDR3 sequence (DNA): TGTGCCAGCAGCTTAGGCGGGGCGGCGAAAGAGACCCAGTACTTC. The whole variable domain, filled in from reference TRBV7-9 and TRBJ2-5, reads DTGVSQNPRHKITKRGQNVTFRCDPISEHNRLYWYRQTLGQGPEFLTYFQNEAQLEKSRLLSDRFSAERPKGSFSTLEIQRTEQGDSAMYLCASSLGGAAKETQYFGPGTRLLVL.

This chain uses TRBV25-1 with TRBJ2-4; TRBD2 might be the D (5 bases). The CDR3 covers 15 residues. Germline loops: CDR1 MGHDK, CDR2 SYGVNS. Trimming shortened V by 5 bases and J by 0 bases, and 11 bases separated the two germline ends. The CDR3 DNA is TGTGCCAGCAGTCCCCATGGGAGAGCCAAAAACATTCAGTACTTC. This codes for CASSPHGRAKNIQYF.

The chain joins TRBV3-1 to TRBJ1-2; unclear D gene. This CDR3 region has 13 residues. The V end lost 3 bases, the J end lost 2 bases, and 7 bases lay between the germline ends. CDR1 is LGHDT and CDR2 is YNNKEL in the germline V gene (reference sequence). The CDR3 region is CASSQGGNYGYTF. The CDR3 region has the DNA TGTGCCAGCAGCCAGGGTGGGAACTATGGCTACACCTTC.

The rearrangement joins TRBV4-3 to TRBJ2-3; D remains unclear. Germline loops: CDR1 LGHNA, CDR2 YSLEER. This CDR3 has 16 amino acids. Trimming shortened V by 0 bases and J by 2 bases, and 12 bases separated the two germline ends. Here the CDR3 DNA reads TGCGCCAGCAGCCAAGATTCGAGGCCTTACACAGATACGCAGTATTTT. It specifies CASSQDSRPYTDTQYF.

The chain couples TRBV4-3 to TRBJ2-5, with unresolved D. This CDR3 is built from 15 residues. V was pared by 2 bases and J by 5 bases, with 15 bases between. Germline values: CDR1 LGHNA, CDR2 YSLEER. The CDR3 loop is CASSQSASHRETQYF. The DNA of the CDR3 is TGCGCCAGCAGCCAATCGGCGTCCCACCGGGAGACCCAGTACTTC.

The CDR3 sequence is CASSLDALAPSTDTQYF. The CDR3 nucleotides read TGTGCCAGCAGCTTAGATGCGCTAGCTCCTAGCACAGATACGCAGTATTTT. This sequence joins TRBV7-2 and TRBJ2-3; maybe TRBD2 (5 bases). CDR1 is SGHTA, CDR2 FQGNSA, per germline. The germline V and J ends were trimmed by 1 base and 0 bases, with 14 bases remaining between them. This CDR3 has 17 residues.

The J gene is TRBJ1-1, the V gene TRBV29-1; no clear D. The CDR3 sequence is 13 residues long. Germline V gene lookup returns CDR1 SQVTM and CDR2 ANQGSEA. Between the trimmed V and J ends, which lost 7 bases and 1 base, there was a span of 13 bases. In nucleotides, the CDR3 is TGCAGCGGGGGAGGTGGTCAGAACACTGAAGCTTTCTTT. It encodes CSGGGGQNTEAFF. Using reference TRBV29-1 and TRBJ1-1 for the parts outside the CDR3, the full variable domain is SAVISQKPSRDICQRGTSLTIQCQVDSQVTMMFWYRQQPGQSLTLIATANQGSEATYESGFVIDKFPISRPNLTFSTLTVSNMSPEDSSIYLCSGGGGQNTEAFFGQGTRLTVV.

V and J are TRBV4-2 and TRBJ2-4, with TRBD2 matching 8 bases. V gave up 0 bases and J gave up 9 bases; unmatched junction bases: 7. Germline CDR1 is LGHNA and CDR2 is YNFKEQ. The CDR3 is made up of 15 amino acids. The CDR3 nucleotides read TGTGCCAGCAGCCAAGATTACTCTGCGGGGGGCATTCAGTACTTC. As protein: CASSQDYSAGGIQYF.

This clonotype appeared once. J is TRBJ2-3 and V is TRBV24-1, with 9 bases lining up with TRBD2. CDR1 and CDR2 from the germline V gene are KGHDR and SFDVKD. Trimming at V came to 4 bases and at J to 1 base, leaving 5 bases not matched to a gene. CDR3 size: 16 residues. The CDR3 spells CATSDRQRGGTDTQYF. The DNA for the CDR3 is TGTGCCACCAGTGACCGTCAGCGGGGGGGCACAGATACGCAGTATTTT.

The chain couples TRBV7-9 to TRBJ1-3, with D unresolved. Germline CDR1 reads SEHNR; CDR2 reads FQNEAQ (reference sequence). V lost 5 bases to trimming and J lost 4 bases, with 6 bases between them. There are 12 residues in the CDR3. CDR3 residues: CASSLQGNTIYF. In DNA, the CDR3 is TGTGCCAGCAGCCTACAGGGAAACACCATATATTTT.

V usage is TRBV6-2 or TRBV6-3 and J usage is TRBJ1-5; a possible D gene is TRBD1 (6 bases). Germline loops: CDR1 MNHEY, CDR2 SVGEGT. Deletions cut 2 bases from V and 3 bases from J, with 14 bases between. The length of the CDR3 is 16 residues. CDR3 loop: CASSYIGRGDNQPQHF. CDR3 in DNA: TGTGCCAGCAGTTACATCGGCAGGGGAGACAATCAGCCCCAGCATTTT.

V gene TRBV6-2 or TRBV6-3 combines with J gene TRBJ2-5; TRBD2 agrees at 8 bases. The CDR3 sequence is 17 residues long. In germline, CDR1 is MNHEY, CDR2 SVGEGT. The J segment lost 2 bases and the V segment lost 2 bases, leaving 10 bases of the junction unmatched. CDR3: CASSYGKSSGAQETQYF. As DNA, the CDR3 is TGTGCCAGCAGTTACGGCAAGAGTAGCGGGGCACAAGAGACCCAGTACTTC.

The chain's CDR3 is CASSLVSGLVGNEQFF. The CDR3 nucleotides are TGTGCCAGCAGCCTCGTCAGCGGACTCGTAGGCAATGAGCAGTTCTTC. V is TRBV5-6 and J is TRBJ2-1; perhaps TRBD2 as D (5 bases). Between the trimmed V and J ends, which lost 4 bases and 6 bases, there was a span of 20 bases. CDR1 is SGHDT and CDR2 is YYEEEE in the germline V gene. The CDR3 has 16 amino acids.

The rearrangement uses TRBV7-9 and TRBJ1-2; 9 nucleotides agree with TRBD1. The CDR3 sequence is 14 residues long. CDR1 and CDR2 (germline): SEHNR, FQNEAQ (reference sequence). With 4 bases clipped from V and 1 base from J, the junction kept 1 base outside the gene matches. This chain's CDR3 is CASSWDRVNYGYTF. CDR3 nucleotides: TGTGCCAGCAGCTGGGACAGGGTTAACTATGGCTACACCTTC.

The DNA of the CDR3 is TGTGCCAGCAGCCAAGACACTTTCCCCCGGGACAAGGCCTCCCGCCCATACTACGAGCAGTACTTC. It encodes CASSQDTFPRDKASRPYYEQYF. V gene TRBV3-1 combines with J gene TRBJ2-7; the D gene is possibly TRBD1 (6 bases). Germline-derived CDR1 and CDR2 are LGHDT and YNNKEL (reference sequence). Trimming removed 0 bases from V and 3 bases from J, with 33 bases in between. The CDR3 length is 22 residues.

This clonotype was seen a single time. This chain links TRBV20-1 with TRBJ2-1; 9 bases map to TRBD1. This CDR3 has 12 residues. The V gene end was trimmed by 7 bases and the J gene end by 9 bases; junction bases not matched to a gene: 7. CDR1 is DFQATT and CDR2 is SNEGSKA in the germline V gene (reference sequence). Here the CDR3 DNA reads TGCAGTGGTAGCGACAGGGGGAGTGAGCAGTTCTTC. Its protein product is CSGSDRGSEQFF.